This T cell receptor (beta chain) was recorded in a study of blood T cell repertoires in COVID-19. Looking at the study overall: Spain, Italy and the United States supplied samples that represented acute and convalescent COVID-19. PBMCs, B-cell-depleted T cells, or T cells provided the cDNA or gDNA that made up the material.

CDR3 length equals 14 residues. The V gene lost 9 bases and the J gene lost 4 bases, with 17 bases spanning the gap. CDR1 is WSHSY, CDR2 SAAADI, per germline. Original processing notes: For nucleated cells, counts were estimated from reference gene primer amplification. Profiling relied on immunoSEQ multiplex PCR, and the TCRdb table lists in-frame clones only, not all of them. The V and J calls and clone size are taken from that table; D and trimming were inferred from the DNA. The table shows some 530,000 clones, with roughly 85% occurring only once. This clonotype was sampled from a human donor in a cohort sampled during active COVID-19. The chain combines TRBV10-2 with TRBJ2-3, with D tentatively TRBD2 (5 bases). The source material was peripheral blood. CDR3 region: CASQEERSADTQYF. The CDR3, as DNA: TGCGCCAGTCAAGAGGAGCGGAGCGCAGATACGCAGTATTTT.